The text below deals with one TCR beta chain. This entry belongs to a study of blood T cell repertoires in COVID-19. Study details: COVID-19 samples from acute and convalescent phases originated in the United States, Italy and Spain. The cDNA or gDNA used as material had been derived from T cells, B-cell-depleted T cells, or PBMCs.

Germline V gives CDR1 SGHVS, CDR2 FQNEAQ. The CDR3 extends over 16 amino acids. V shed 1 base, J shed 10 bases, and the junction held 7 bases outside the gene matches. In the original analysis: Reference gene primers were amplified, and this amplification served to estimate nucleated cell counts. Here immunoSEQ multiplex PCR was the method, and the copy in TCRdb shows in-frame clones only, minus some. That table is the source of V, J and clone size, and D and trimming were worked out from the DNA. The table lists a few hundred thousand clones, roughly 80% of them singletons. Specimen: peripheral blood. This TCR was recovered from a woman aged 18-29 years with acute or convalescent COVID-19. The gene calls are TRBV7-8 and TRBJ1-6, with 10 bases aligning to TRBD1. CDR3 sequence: CASSLGQGARHSPLHF. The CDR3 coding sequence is TGTGCCAGCAGCTTAGGACAGGGGGCGCGTCACTCACCCCTCCACTTT. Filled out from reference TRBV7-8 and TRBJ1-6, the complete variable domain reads GAGVSQSPRYKVAKRGQDVALRCDPISGHVSLFWYQQALGQGPEFLTYFQNEAQLDKSGLPSDRFFAERPEGSVSTLKIQRTQQEDSAVYLCASSLGQGARHSPLHFGNGTRLTVT.